The 10 T cell receptor beta chains listed next were all sequenced from one sample in a study of PD-1 blockade in mismatch repair-deficient tumors. Profiling relied on immunoSEQ multiplex PCR, and the TCRdb table lists in-frame clones only, not all of them. The sample yields under 95,000 clones, more than 65% seen once. Here the sequenced sample was peripheral blood, taken 12 weeks after starting pembrolizumab. The source is an adult with mismatch repair-deficient cancer.

The chain employs TRBV4-1 and TRBJ2-7, with TRBD2 matching 9 bases. The V segment lost 0 bases and the J segment 1 base; nucleotides outside the gene matches: 4. Germline values: CDR1 MGHRA, CDR2 YSYEKL. The CDR3 runs 16 residues. CDR3 amino acids: CASSQEASGTSYEQYF. The DNA of the CDR3 is TGCGCCAGCAGCCAAGAGGCTAGCGGGACATCCTACGAGCAGTACTTC.

The chain carries TRBV29-1 and TRBJ1-1; D is possibly TRBD1 (6 bases). This CDR3 contains 13 residues. Looked up from germline, CDR1 is SQVTM and CDR2 is ANQGSEA. V dropped 2 bases and J dropped 1 base, with 8 bases sitting between them. Written as DNA, the CDR3 is TGCAGCGTTGAAAGGGGGGCGAACACTGAAGCTTTCTTT. This encodes CSVERGANTEAFF.

This clone was picked up many times. This rearrangement joins TRBV15 to TRBJ1-4; D gene unclear. V was shortened by 4 bases and J by 0 bases, with 9 bases between the two germline ends. Germline V gene lookup returns CDR1 LNHNV and CDR2 YYDKDF (reference sequence). The CDR3 extends over 15 amino acids. The CDR3 sequence: CATSKDRTTNEKLFF. DNA of the CDR3: TGTGCCACCAGCAAGGACCGCACAACTAATGAAAAACTGTTTTTT.

The V call is TRBV6-6, the J call TRBJ1-1, with no clear D. V was pared by 5 bases and J by 1 base, with 14 bases between. Per the germline V gene, CDR1 is MNHNY and CDR2 is SVGAGI (reference sequence). The CDR3 is 15 residues long. The CDR3 sequence is CASSTLSTGNTEAFF. DNA for the CDR3: TGTGCCAGCAGTACCCTCTCGACGGGGAACACTGAAGCTTTCTTT.

J is TRBJ1-4 and V is TRBV2, with D tentatively TRBD1 (6 bases). Germline V gene sequence: CDR1 SNHLY, CDR2 FYNNEI. V lost 10 bases to trimming and J lost 2 bases, with 11 bases between them. This CDR3 contains 13 residues. The CDR3 spells CATGVLTNEKLFF. CDR3 DNA sequence: TGTGCCACAGGGGTTTTGACTAATGAAAAACTGTTTTTT. Using reference TRBV2 and TRBJ1-4 for the parts outside the CDR3, the full variable domain is EPEVTQTPSHQVTQMGQEVILRCVPISNHLYFYWYRQILGQKVEFLVSFYNNEISEKSEIFDDQFSVERPDGSNFTLKIRSTKLEDSAMYFCATGVLTNEKLFFGSGTQLSVL.

The gene calls are TRBV6-6 and TRBJ1-5; no clear D gene. Trimming cost V 2 bases and J 5 bases, with 10 bases left between them. Germline V gene lookup returns CDR1 MNHNY and CDR2 SVGAGI (reference sequence). The CDR3 loop spans 14 amino acids. CDR3 protein: CASSYPWEHQPQHF. CDR3 coding DNA: TGTGCCAGCAGTTACCCGTGGGAGCATCAGCCCCAGCATTTT.

The chain couples TRBV19 to TRBJ2-3, with unresolved D. The CDR3 is 14 residues long. The V and J ends lost 6 bases and 0 bases respectively, with 10 bases between them. Germline assignment: CDR1 LNHDA and CDR2 SQIVND (reference sequence). In DNA form, the CDR3 reads TGTGCCAGTAGGGACCTCCGGAGCACAGATACGCAGTATTTT. Its translation: CASRDLRSTDTQYF.

This chain uses TRBV9 with TRBJ2-7; D unresolved. Germline V CDR1 and CDR2: SGDLS, YYNGEE. The CDR3 consists of 15 residues. The ends were cut back, 0 bases at V and 4 bases at J, with 14 bases in the middle. CDR3: CASSVGGDFIYEQYF. The DNA of the CDR3 is TGTGCCAGCAGCGTAGGAGGAGACTTTATTTACGAGCAGTACTTC.

The chain links TRBV9 to TRBJ2-1; 8 bases match TRBD1. This CDR3 contains 15 residues. Germline V gene lookup returns CDR1 SGDLS and CDR2 YYNGEE. Trimming cost V 3 bases and J 5 bases; bases outside gene matches: 7. Here the CDR3 DNA reads TGTGCCAGCAGCGCCACCGGGACAGGACACAATGAGCAGTTCTTC. Amino acids: CASSATGTGHNEQFF.

The chain links TRBV6-5 to TRBJ1-2, with D maybe TRBD1 (6 bases). Between the trimmed V and J ends, which lost 9 bases and 2 bases, there was a span of 10 bases. This CDR3 region has 12 residues. The germline V gene has CDR1 MNHEY and CDR2 SVGAGI. CDR3 bases: TGTGCCAGTACAGGGCCCAACTATGGCTACACCTTC. Protein sequence: CASTGPNYGYTF.